One sample yielded the 3 T cell receptor beta chains listed below, sequenced in a study of blood T cell repertoires in COVID-19. TCRdb's table, derived via immunoSEQ multiplex PCR, lists solely in-frame clones and lacks some. The data hold some 250,000 clones, with more than 80% observed a single time. Source material: peripheral blood. The receptors were gathered from a woman older than 75 with COVID-19, enrolled during active disease.

This clone has only one observation. V is TRBV27 and J is TRBJ2-7, with 10 bases aligning to TRBD2. The CDR3 has 15 residues. Germline CDR1 MNHEY, CDR2 SMNVEV (reference sequence). V lost 7 bases and J lost 5; bases outside the gene matches: 11. CDR3 sequence reads: CASMFMGLANDEQYF. The CDR3 bases are TGTGCCAGCATGTTCATGGGACTAGCGAACGACGAGCAGTACTTC.

This chain connects TRBV7-2 to TRBJ1-6; D perhaps matches TRBD1 (5 bases). The CDR3 is 17 residues long. Trimming stripped 5 bases from V and 7 bases from J, with 21 bases between. The germline V gene encodes CDR1 SGHTA and CDR2 FQGNSA. In nucleotides, the CDR3 is TGTGCCAGCAGCCTTACACCACTGCTACGGGGGAATTCACCCCTCCACTTT. Translated, it gives CASSLTPLLRGNSPLHF.

This sequence joins TRBV27 and TRBJ1-5; TRBD1 matches at 8 bases. Germline V lookup: CDR1 MNHEY, CDR2 SMNVEV (reference sequence). The CDR3 is 16 residues long. V dropped 1 base and J dropped 6; count of bases not matched to a gene: 8. The CDR3 sequence is CASSLLGRGRVQPQHF. The CDR3 nucleotides read TGTGCCAGCAGTTTATTGGGCAGGGGGCGCGTTCAGCCCCAGCATTTT.